The rows below give T cell receptor beta chains drawn from one sample of a study of siplizumab effects on memory and regulatory T cells. This table comes from immunoSEQ multiplex PCR, and its TCRdb copy is limited to in-frame clones, with some not included. The sample has more than 85,000 clones; about 94% are singletons. The sequenced sample was CD4+ T cells sorted from blood. The receptors here all came from a human donor in good health. Each CDR3 is given with its conserved first and last residue. A D gene is named only where the DNA matches it firmly. A clone size is listed for some rows: how often the clone was seen (once, few, many), or a class if it is expanded.

j_gene,v_gene,d_gene,abundance,CDR3aa,CDR3nt
TRBJ2-7,TRBV6-6,TRBD1,NA,CASKLGQGAHEQYF,TGTGCCAGCAAATTGGGACAGGGGGCCCACGAGCAGTACTTC
TRBJ1-1,TRBV5-1,NA,NA,CASTRWGAMNTEAFF,TGCGCCAGCACCCGATGGGGGGCTATGAACACTGAAGCTTTCTTT
TRBJ2-1,TRBV11-2,NA,NA,CASSPEWLATSSYNEQFF,TGTGCCAGCAGCCCCGAGTGGCTAGCAACAAGCTCCTACAATGAGCAGTTCTTC
TRBJ2-2,TRBV19,NA,NA,CASSIRGGELFF,TGTGCCAGTAGTATTAGGGGCGGGGAGCTGTTTTTT
TRBJ2-7,TRBV7-8,NA,once,CASSSGLYYEQYF,TGTGCCAGCAGCTCGGGACTTTACTACGAGCAGTACTTC
TRBJ2-3,TRBV2,NA,NA,CASMNRNTQYF,TGTGCCAGCATGAACCGGAATACGCAGTATTTT
TRBJ2-1,TRBV30,TRBD1,NA,CAWCSPGQYNEQFF,TGTGCCTGGTGCTCGCCGGGACAGTACAATGAGCAGTTCTTC
TRBJ1-2,TRBV19,TRBD1,NA,CASSEGTGNGGYTF,TGTGCCAGTAGTGAGGGGACAGGGAACGGTGGCTACACCTTC
TRBJ2-7,TRBV14,TRBD2,NA,CASSQGLAGVHTAEQYF,TGTGCCAGCAGCCAGGGACTAGCGGGAGTCCATACGGCCGAGCAGTACTTC
TRBJ2-1,TRBV19,NA,NA,CASSIITESGPLNFF,TGTGCCAGTAGTATTATTACAGAATCCGGGCCCTTGAACTTCTTC
TRBJ2-6,TRBV5-1,NA,NA,CASSFRSPGANVLTF,TGTGCCAGCAGCTTTAGGAGTCCCGGGGCCAACGTCCTGACTTTC
TRBJ2-1,TRBV19,NA,NA,CASSIVFRAEINEQFF,TGTGCCAGTAGTATAGTTTTCAGGGCGGAGATTAATGAGCAGTTCTTC
TRBJ1-3,TRBV19,TRBD1,NA,CASRWTGDGNTIYF,TGTGCCAGTAGGTGGACAGGGGATGGAAACACCATATATTTT
TRBJ2-1,TRBV27,TRBD2,NA,CASSLGRLAGGNEQFF,TGTGCCAGCAGTTTAGGGAGACTAGCGGGAGGCAATGAGCAGTTCTTC
TRBJ2-7,TRBV11-2,NA,NA,CASSFYGYEQYF,TGTGCCAGCAGCTTCTATGGCTACGAGCAGTACTTC
TRBJ1-2,TRBV28,TRBD1,NA,CASRRGGLDGYTF,TGTGCCAGCAGGAGAGGGGGCCTCGATGGCTACACCTTC
TRBJ2-3,TRBV6-4,TRBD2,NA,CASRRTSGIVDTQYF,TGTGCCAGCAGAAGGACTAGCGGGATAGTCGATACGCAGTATTTT
TRBJ2-3,TRBV28,TRBD2,NA,CASRGRTEREGADTQYF,TGTGCCAGCAGGGGTCGCACCGAGCGGGAGGGGGCAGATACGCAGTATTTT
TRBJ2-1,TRBV19,TRBD2,NA,CASSSGSPSGYNEQFF,TGTGCCAGTAGTAGCGGGAGTCCTTCGGGGTACAATGAGCAGTTCTTC
TRBJ1-5,TRBV28,TRBD1,NA,CASIDGGTGNQPQHF,TGTGCCAGCATCGACGGGGGGACAGGTAATCAGCCCCAGCATTTT
TRBJ2-5,TRBV9,NA,NA,CASSVGNTRETQYF,TGTGCCAGCAGCGTAGGGAACACCCGGGAGACCCAGTACTTC
TRBJ1-1,TRBV7-2,TRBD1,medium-sized,CASSLAGTGTEAFF,TGTGCCAGCAGCTTGGCAGGGACAGGGACTGAAGCTTTCTTT
TRBJ2-7,TRBV5-1,NA,once,CASSVDLYEQYF,TGCGCCAGCAGCGTTGACTTGTACGAGCAGTACTTC
TRBJ2-1,TRBV28,TRBD2,NA,CASKFPGGNYNEQFF,TGTGCCAGCAAATTCCCGGGGGGGAACTACAATGAGCAGTTCTTC
TRBJ1-1,TRBV28,TRBD1,NA,CATTRDRNTEAFF,TGTGCCACCACAAGGGACAGGAACACTGAAGCTTTCTTT
TRBJ2-2,TRBV10-3,TRBD1,NA,CAISPGTAETGELFF,TGTGCCATCAGCCCCGGGACAGCTGAAACCGGGGAGCTGTTTTTT
TRBJ1-4,TRBV5-1,NA,NA,CASSLSTGATNEKLFF,TGCGCCAGCAGCTTGTCCACAGGAGCAACTAATGAAAAACTGTTTTTT
TRBJ2-1,TRBV10-3,NA,NA,CAIRPGAYNEQFF,TGTGCCATCAGACCGGGAGCCTACAATGAGCAGTTCTTC
TRBJ2-7,TRBV7-3,NA,NA,CASSLRSEGEQYF,TGTGCCAGCAGCTTACGTAGCGAGGGTGAGCAGTACTTC
TRBJ1-2,TRBV28,NA,NA,CASRSTGLYGYTF,TGTGCCAGCAGATCCACAGGTCTCTATGGCTACACCTTC
TRBJ2-2,TRBV19,NA,NA,CAAQGGGLSNTGELFF,TGTGCCGCCCAGGGGGGGGGACTTTCGAACACCGGGGAGCTGTTTTTT
TRBJ1-2,TRBV6-4,NA,NA,CASRPQDAGSLYGYTF,TGTGCCAGCAGACCCCAGGATGCTGGATCCCTCTATGGCTACACCTTC
TRBJ1-5,TRBV6-6,NA,NA,CASRDSGNQPQHF,TGTGCCAGCAGGGACAGTGGCAATCAGCCCCAGCATTTT
TRBJ2-5,TRBV29-1,NA,NA,CSGRGGTGTGAQETQYF,TGCAGCGGGAGGGGGGGGACAGGTACGGGAGCGCAAGAGACCCAGTACTTC
TRBJ2-5,TRBV9,TRBD1,NA,CASSVGQQETQYF,TGTGCCAGCAGCGTGGGACAGCAAGAGACCCAGTACTTC
TRBJ1-5,TRBV19,NA,NA,CASSTILDPSRPQHF,TGTGCCAGTAGTACTATACTCGACCCTAGCCGGCCCCAGCATTTT
TRBJ1-5,TRBV18,NA,NA,CASSPEGGASGQPQHF,TGTGCCAGCTCACCCGAAGGGGGGGCCTCCGGGCAGCCCCAGCATTTT
TRBJ2-7,TRBV11-2,NA,NA,CASSFVDSLYEQYF,TGTGCCAGCAGCTTTGTGGACTCCCTCTACGAGCAGTACTTC
TRBJ2-3,TRBV7-8,NA,NA,CASSLVAANGIRDHTQYF,TGTGCCAGCAGCTTAGTTGCCGCTAACGGGATCCGAGACCATACGCAGTATTTT
TRBJ2-7,TRBV28,TRBD1,NA,CASSRGTGDEQYF,TGTGCCAGCAGTCGAGGGACAGGGGACGAGCAGTACTTC
TRBJ2-1,TRBV5-4,TRBD2,NA,CASSFGLAGYNEQFF,TGTGCCAGCAGCTTTGGACTAGCGGGCTACAATGAGCAGTTCTTC
TRBJ2-3,TRBV19,NA,NA,CATKSGGQTQYF,TGTGCCACCAAGTCGGGCGGGCAAACGCAGTATTTT
TRBJ2-1,TRBV6-6,TRBD2,NA,CASSTRPGGYNEQFF,TGTGCCAGCAGTACCCGCCCGGGAGGGTACAATGAGCAGTTCTTC
TRBJ2-5,TRBV20-1,NA,once,CSASGEETQYF,TGCAGTGCTAGTGGGGAGGAGACCCAGTACTTC
TRBJ1-2,TRBV28,NA,NA,CASGEWYGYTF,TGTGCCAGCGGGGAGTGGTATGGCTACACCTTC
TRBJ2-4,TRBV7-2,NA,NA,CASSLVRSSGFNIQYF,TGTGCCAGCAGCTTAGTCCGGAGTTCGGGGTTTAACATTCAGTACTTC
TRBJ1-2,TRBV5-1,NA,NA,CASSLGGSVNGYTF,TGCGCCAGCAGCTTGGGGGGGAGCGTCAATGGCTACACCTTC
TRBJ1-5,TRBV6-6,NA,NA,CASSYDSVYQPQHF,TGTGCCAGCAGTTACGACAGCGTTTATCAGCCCCAGCATTTT
TRBJ1-1,TRBV5-1,NA,NA,CASSLGGTLNTEAFF,TGCGCCAGCAGCTTGGGTGGGACACTGAACACTGAAGCTTTCTTT
TRBJ2-2,TRBV6-1,NA,NA,CASWARGLFF,TGTGCCAGCTGGGCCAGGGGGCTGTTTTTT
TRBJ2-5,TRBV19,NA,NA,CASSIPSGRETQYF,TGTGCCAGTAGTATCCCCTCAGGGCGGGAGACCCAGTACTTC
TRBJ2-7,TRBV7-8,NA,NA,CASSLVSPGLGRSHEQYF,TGTGCCAGCAGCTTAGTTTCCCCAGGATTAGGCAGGTCCCACGAGCAGTACTTC